This is a list of T cell receptor beta chains from one sample in a study of blood T cells in healthy people across ages. TCRdb passed the 5' RACE reads through MiXCR, listing each CDR3 protein once. Among 780,000 or so distinct CDR3 sequences listed, about 48% were seen once. The source material was blood. The receptors derive from an elderly man in good health. CDR3s include the opening cysteine and the closing phenylalanine or tryptophan. The D gene is left open where the match is weak. Clone size is not always given. Where it is, it says once, few, many or a class for expanded clones.

J gene	V gene	D gene	clone size	CDR3 protein	CDR3 DNA
TRBJ2-1	TRBV12-3/TRBV12-4	TRBD1	few	CASSTGTGVVGEQFF	TGTGCCAGCAGTACCGGGACAGGGGTTGTTGGTGAGCAGTTCTTC
TRBJ2-2	TRBV4-1	-	-	CASSQVRTNTGELFF	TGCGCCAGCAGCCAAGTCCGAACGAACACCGGGGAGCTGTTTTTT
TRBJ2-7	TRBV6-2/TRBV6-3	TRBD1	many	CASSRLGTGGTYEQYF	TGTGCCAGCAGTCGCCTAGGGACAGGGGGAACCTACGAGCAGTACTTC
TRBJ2-5	TRBV9	-	-	CASSGSRGQETQYF	TGTGCCAGCAGCGGGTCGAGGGGCCAAGAGACCCAGTACTTC
TRBJ2-1	TRBV7-2	-	-	CASSLGGWRVRNEQFF	TGTGCCAGCAGCTTAGGCGGGTGGAGGGTTCGAAATGAGCAGTTCTTC
TRBJ1-2	TRBV20-1	-	-	CSARDRGGARGYGYTF	TGCAGTGCTAGAGATCGCGGGGGGGCCAGAGGCTATGGCTACACCTTC
TRBJ2-4	TRBV12-3/TRBV12-4	-	-	CASSLYYRGKAKNIQYF	TGTGCCAGCAGTTTGTATTATCGTGGGAAAGCCAAAAACATTCAGTACTTC
TRBJ2-5	TRBV29-1	TRBD1	few	CSVAANWGQRETQYF	TGCAGCGTTGCGGCTAACTGGGGACAGCGAGAGACCCAGTACTTC
TRBJ2-1	TRBV6-5	TRBD1	-	CASRFPGQGYEQFF	TGTGCCAGCAGGTTCCCGGGACAGGGATATGAGCAGTTCTTC
TRBJ2-3	TRBV20-1	TRBD2	-	CSARDIGLAGRPSEAQYF	TGCAGTGCTAGAGATATCGGCCTAGCGGGTCGACCCTCTGAGGCGCAGTATTTT
TRBJ2-5	TRBV12-3/TRBV12-4	-	-	CASSPPTAPETQYF	TGTGCCAGCAGCCCCCCTACAGCGCCGGAGACCCAGTACTTC
TRBJ1-2	TRBV29-1	-	-	CNVEAPGGLGGYTF	TGCAACGTTGAAGCTCCGGGGGGTCTAGGGGGCTACACCTTC
TRBJ2-7	TRBV6-1	TRBD2	-	CASSEVPGRALEQYF	TGTGCCAGCAGTGAAGTTCCCGGGAGGGCCCTCGAGCAGTACTTC
TRBJ2-7	TRBV12-3/TRBV12-4	TRBD2	-	CASSQGTSGTRSYNEQYF	TGTGCCAGCAGTCAGGGGACTAGCGGGACGAGGTCCTACAATGAGCAGTACTTC
TRBJ2-5	TRBV4-1	TRBD2	once	CASSQRTSDLRGYEQYF	TGCGCCAGCAGCCAAAGGACTAGCGATCTCCGAGGGTATGAGCAGTACTTC
TRBJ2-3	TRBV7-2	TRBD2	-	CASSLRGGRLAGGHTQYF	TGTGCCAGCAGCCTAAGGGGGGGGCGACTAGCGGGAGGACATACGCAGTATTTT
TRBJ2-4	TRBV9	TRBD2	-	CASSVDGLAGGEQYF	TGTGCCAGCAGCGTAGATGGACTAGCGGGAGGGGAGCAGTACTTC
TRBJ2-7	TRBV28	-	-	CASSSPVGGMGYEQYF	TGTGCCAGCAGTTCACCAGTTGGGGGAATGGGCTACGAGCAGTACTTC
TRBJ1-2	TRBV12-3/TRBV12-4	-	-	CASRDVGGDYGYTF	TGTGCCAGCAGAGACGTGGGCGGGGACTATGGCTACACCTTC
TRBJ2-5	TRBV18	TRBD1	-	CASSPLPRQGVVETQYF	TGTGCCAGCTCACCTCTTCCGCGACAGGGTGTTGTGGAGACCCAGTACTTC
TRBJ2-1	TRBV3-1	TRBD2	few	CASSPKGLAGEQFF	TGTGCCAGCAGCCCCAAAGGACTAGCCGGTGAGCAGTTCTTC
TRBJ1-6	TRBV4-1	-	-	CASSQVRSRVNSPLHF	TGCGCCAGCAGCCAAGTCAGGAGCAGGGTTAATTCACCCCTCCACTTT
TRBJ2-4	TRBV7-9	TRBD1	few	CASSFLQGVENIQYF	TGTGCCAGCAGCTTCTTACAGGGGGTAGAGAACATTCAGTACTTC
TRBJ2-1	TRBV2	TRBD2	few	CASRPTSGRADEQFF	TGTGCCAGCAGGCCAACTAGCGGGAGGGCCGATGAGCAGTTCTTC
TRBJ1-6	TRBV15	-	-	CATSRDSERFSSYNSPLHF	TGTGCCACCAGCAGAGATTCGGAAAGGTTCAGCTCCTATAATTCACCCCTCCACTTT
TRBJ2-7	TRBV27	TRBD2	few	CASSLSLAGGPGYEQYF	TGTGCCAGCAGTTTATCGTTAGCGGGAGGGCCCGGGTACGAGCAGTACTTC
TRBJ2-1	TRBV9	-	many	CASSVGPTTNEQFF	TGTGCCAGCAGCGTAGGGCCCACGACCAATGAGCAGTTCTTC
TRBJ2-1	TRBV3-1	TRBD2	-	CASSQVSGRGNEQFF	TGTGCCAGCAGCCAAGTTAGCGGGAGGGGGAATGAGCAGTTCTTC
TRBJ1-5	TRBV29-1	-	few	CSAGDGNQPQHF	TGCAGCGCTGGGGACGGGAATCAGCCCCAGCATTTT
TRBJ1-2	TRBV29-1	TRBD1	few	CSAQIGTGYYGYTF	TGCAGCGCCCAGATCGGGACAGGGTACTATGGCTACACCTTC
TRBJ1-2	TRBV10-3	-	-	CAISPTDFGYGYTF	TGTGCCATCAGTCCCACTGACTTTGGCTATGGCTACACCTTC
TRBJ2-4	TRBV7-9	-	-	CASSSNTPQNIQYF	TGTGCCAGCAGCTCTAATACGCCCCAAAACATTCAGTACTTC
TRBJ1-2	TRBV20-1	-	-	CSAGWGGEGYTF	TGCAGTGCGGGCTGGGGGGGCGAGGGCTACACCTTC
TRBJ2-5	TRBV18	-	-	CASSPITADQETQYF	TGTGCCAGCTCACCTATTACAGCGGACCAAGAGACCCAGTACTTC
TRBJ2-1	TRBV10-1	-	few	CASSERGEQFF	TGCGCCAGCAGTGAGAGGGGTGAGCAGTTCTTC
TRBJ2-5	TRBV29-1	TRBD2	few	CSVFQGGETQYF	TGCAGCGTTTTCCAGGGAGGGGAGACCCAGTACTTC
TRBJ2-1	TRBV20-1	-	-	CSAREGRQGGRNDEQFF	TGCAGTGCTAGAGAGGGGCGTCAGGGGGGCCGGAACGATGAGCAGTTCTTC
TRBJ1-2	TRBV18	-	few	CASSPNSDRNYGYTF	TGTGCCAGCTCCCCGAACTCGGACAGAAACTATGGCTACACCTTC
TRBJ2-1	TRBV12-2	-	-	CASPGARSYNEQFF	TGTGCAAGTCCGGGGGCCCGTTCCTACAATGAGCAGTTCTTC
TRBJ2-1	TRBV20-1	TRBD1	-	CSPAEDRGNEQFF	TGCAGTCCCGCCGAGGACAGGGGTAATGAGCAGTTCTTC
TRBJ1-5	TRBV24-1	-	-	CATSDGKQGVNQPQHF	TGTGCCACCAGTGACGGAAAACAGGGCGTCAATCAGCCCCAGCATTTT
TRBJ1-5	TRBV29-1	-	-	CSVTGGGDSSQPQHF	TGCAGCGTTACGGGGGGAGGGGATAGCAGTCAGCCCCAGCATTTT
TRBJ2-2	TRBV7-2	TRBD1	few	CASSLTRTGGRTGELFF	TGTGCCAGCAGCTTAACCCGGACAGGGGGCAGGACCGGGGAGCTGTTTTTT
TRBJ2-6	TRBV3-1	-	-	CASSQSASGANVLTF	TGTGCCAGCAGCCAGAGCGCGTCCGGGGCCAACGTCCTGACTTTC
TRBJ1-2	TRBV6-4	-	-	CASRGGGSNYGYTF	TGTGCCAGCAGAGGTGGGGGGTCGAACTATGGCTACACCTTC
TRBJ2-1	TRBV12-3/TRBV12-4	TRBD2	few	CASSLKTSGSGQFF	TGTGCCAGCAGTCTGAAAACTAGCGGTTCAGGTCAGTTCTTC
TRBJ2-7	TRBV5-1	TRBD2	few	CASSKEGSGGTYEQYF	TGCGCCAGCAGCAAGGAGGGCAGCGGGGGGACCTACGAGCAGTACTTC
TRBJ2-1	TRBV30	TRBD1	-	CAWDRGLIGEQFF	TGTGCCTGGGACAGGGGCCTAATCGGTGAGCAGTTCTTC
TRBJ2-4	TRBV7-9	TRBD1	-	CASSGDRVPDIQYF	TGTGCCAGCAGCGGGGACAGGGTCCCGGACATTCAGTACTTC